The rows below give T cell receptor beta chains drawn from one sample of a study of blood T cell repertoires in COVID-19. Measured with immunoSEQ multiplex PCR; TCRdb has only the in-frame clones, and not every one. The sample lists a few hundred thousand clones, around 84% occurring once. What was sequenced was peripheral blood. These receptors were taken from a man in his fifties or sixties with acute or convalescent COVID-19. The CDR3 runs from the conserved cysteine through the conserved F or W. A D gene is named only where the DNA matches it firmly. For some rows the clone size is stated as once, few or many, or as a class when expanded; others skip it.

.	TRBJ2-7	.	TRBV30	TGTGCCTGGAGTACGGGACAAGTCGAGCAGTACTTC	CAWSTGQVEQYF
.	TRBJ2-1	.	TRBV7-3	TGTGCCAGCAGCTCCTCCTCGGACAATGAGCAGTTCTTC	CASSSSSDNEQFF
.	TRBJ1-2	.	TRBV12-3/TRBV12-4	TGTGCCAGCAGTGCGTCTAACTATGGCTACACCTTC	CASSASNYGYTF
once	TRBJ2-7	.	TRBV7-9	TGTGCCAGCAGCCCCGGAGAAGGGAGCTCCTACGAGCAGTACTTC	CASSPGEGSSYEQYF
.	TRBJ1-3	.	TRBV18	TGTGCCAGCTCACCACCGAGGGAAAATGGAAACACCATATATTTT	CASSPPRENGNTIYF
.	TRBJ1-2	.	TRBV6-5	TGTGCCAGCAGGGGGGCTGTGGGATCTGGGCATGGCTACACCTTC	CASRGAVGSGHGYTF
.	TRBJ1-3	.	TRBV6-1	TGTGCCAGCACACAGGGTCGCGGAAACACCATATATTTT	CASTQGRGNTIYF
once	TRBJ1-5	TRBD1	TRBV11-2	TGTGCCAGCAGCTCGGGACAGGGGATCAATCAGCCCCAGCATTTT	CASSSGQGINQPQHF
.	TRBJ1-2	.	TRBV30	TGTGCCTGGAGTCGTACGACCGGGCCGGAGGGTGGCTACACCTTC	CAWSRTTGPEGGYTF
.	TRBJ2-7	TRBD2	TRBV12-3/TRBV12-4	TGTGCCAGCGGAGGGAGCGGGGGGTACGAGCAGTACTTC	CASGGSGGYEQYF
.	TRBJ1-3	TRBD1	TRBV5-1	TGCGCCAGCAGCCCATCGACAGGGTTATCTGGAAACACCATATATTTT	CASSPSTGLSGNTIYF
.	TRBJ2-3	TRBD1	TRBV5-1	TGCGCCAGCAGCCCTCGACAGGGGGGCCCCACAGATACGCAGTATTTT	CASSPRQGGPTDTQYF
once	TRBJ2-3	.	TRBV19	TGTGCCAGTAGTCCCAGGGGAGAGGGCACAGATACGCAGTATTTT	CASSPRGEGTDTQYF
.	TRBJ2-7	TRBD1	TRBV3-1/TRBV3-2	TGTGCCAGCAGCCAAGATGGCGGACAGGGTGTCGAGCAGTACTTC	CASSQDGGQGVEQYF
.	TRBJ1-1	.	TRBV6-5	TGTGCCAGCAGTTACTCAGGCGGAGCCGCTGAAGCTTTCTTT	CASSYSGGAAEAFF
.	TRBJ1-2	.	TRBV7-3	TGTGCCAGCAGCTTAACTCCAGGGAAATTAAGTGGCTACACCTTC	CASSLTPGKLSGYTF
.	TRBJ2-2	.	TRBV6-4	TGTGCCAGCACTTGGACAGCTGAGGACGGGGAGCTGTTTTTT	CASTWTAEDGELFF
.	TRBJ1-2	.	TRBV6-2/TRBV6-3	TGTGCCAGCAGTTACGTCAGGGAGGGTGGCTACACCTTC	CASSYVREGGYTF
.	TRBJ1-1	.	TRBV2	TGTGCCAGCAGTGAACAGGATTACACTGAAGCTTTCTTT	CASSEQDYTEAFF
.	TRBJ1-6	.	TRBV6-5	TGTGCCAGCATCAGGGAAACGGAGTCACCCCTCCACTTT	CASIRETESPLHF
.	TRBJ1-1	TRBD1	TRBV5-4	TGTGCCAGCAGCACGGACAGGGAGGGAGCTTTCTTT	CASSTDREGAFF
.	TRBJ2-3	TRBD2	TRBV2	TGTGCCAGCCAGGCGGGGGGGAAAAAGAGGGATACGCAGTATTTT	CASQAGGKKRDTQYF
.	TRBJ1-5	.	TRBV6-5	TGTGCCAGCAGTTACGAGCGGAATCAGCCCCAGCATTTT	CASSYERNQPQHF
.	TRBJ1-5	.	TRBV6-5	TGTGCCAGCAGGCGTACAGGCGGCGGCAATCAGCCCCAGCATTTT	CASRRTGGGNQPQHF
.	TRBJ2-2	TRBD1	TRBV7-7	TGTGCCAGCAGCTTAGAGAGGGGGCTTAACACCGGGGAGCTGTTTTTT	CASSLERGLNTGELFF
.	TRBJ2-7	.	TRBV2	TGTGCCAGCATGGACAGCGCGCCTTCCTACGAGCAGTACTTC	CASMDSAPSYEQYF
.	TRBJ2-1	TRBD2	TRBV19	TGTGCCAGTACTAGAGGAGGGGGACTAGCGGGTAATGAGCAGTTCTTC	CASTRGGGLAGNEQFF
few	TRBJ1-3	.	TRBV18	TGTGCCAGCTCACCACAGGGGTTTCCCACTGGAAACACCATATATTTT	CASSPQGFPTGNTIYF
once	TRBJ1-5	TRBD1	TRBV19	TGTGCCAGTAGTACCGACAGGGGGCATAGTCAGCCCCAGCATTTT	CASSTDRGHSQPQHF
.	TRBJ1-1	.	TRBV6-5	TGTGCCAGCAGTCCCGGGAATCCTTACACTGAAGCTTTCTTT	CASSPGNPYTEAFF
.	TRBJ1-2	.	TRBV7-8	TGTGCCAGCAGCTTAGTGGGGGGATATTATGGCTACACCTTC	CASSLVGGYYGYTF
.	TRBJ1-2	.	TRBV10-2	TGCGCCAGCAGTGACAGTACCGCTAACTATGGCTACACCTTC	CASSDSTANYGYTF